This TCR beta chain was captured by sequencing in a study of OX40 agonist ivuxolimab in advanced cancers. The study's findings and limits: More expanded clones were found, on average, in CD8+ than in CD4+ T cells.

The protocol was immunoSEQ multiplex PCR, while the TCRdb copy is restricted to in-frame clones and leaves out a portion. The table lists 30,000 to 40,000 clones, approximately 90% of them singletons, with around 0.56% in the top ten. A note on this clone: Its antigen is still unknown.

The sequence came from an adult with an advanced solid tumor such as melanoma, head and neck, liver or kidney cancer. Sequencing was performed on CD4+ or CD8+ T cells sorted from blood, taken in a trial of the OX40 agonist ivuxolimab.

CDR3 protein: CASSEGNRGTGEAFF. The CDR3 DNA sequence: TGTGCCAGCAGTGAAGGGAACCGGGGGACGGGTGAAGCTTTCTTT. V is TRBV2 and J is TRBJ1-1; possible D gene TRBD1, 5 bases. The CDR3 contains 15 residues. V lost 1 base and J lost 7, with 16 bases in between. Germline lookup yields CDR1 SNHLY and CDR2 FYNNEI.